This T cell receptor beta chain was obtained from a study of cytomegalovirus exposure and HLA in healthy donors. Researchers ran the PCR with 60 Vbeta and 13 Jbeta primers. TCRdb keeps only in-frame clones here, not all; method: immunoSEQ multiplex PCR. The sample yields under 200,000 clones, roughly four fifths seen once. As for this clone: Its antigen is currently unknown.

The CDR3 covers 16 residues. Germline V gene lookup returns CDR1 LGHNA and CDR2 YSLEER. Trimming shortened V by 1 base and J by 1 base, and 10 bases separated the two germline ends. Study observations and caveats: Confirmation in vitro established that a few CMV-associated chains were specific for CMV antigens.

The TCR originated in a female donor in good health and CMV-seronegative. The V call is TRBV4-3, the J call TRBJ2-2, with D perhaps matching TRBD2 (5 bases). The specimen sequenced was PBMCs. The chain's CDR3 is CASSQGLGGNTGELFF. CDR3 coding DNA: TGCGCCAGCAGCCAAGGCCTTGGAGGGAACACCGGGGAGCTGTTTTTT.